This T cell receptor (beta chain) was recovered during a study of T cell responses to AZD1222 COVID-19 vaccine. Study-level findings and limits: The study found vaccine-associated CD4 TCRs spanning spike, dominant at 160-218 and 743-854.

Deletions cut 7 bases from V and 2 bases from J, with 8 bases between. The CDR3 extends over 13 amino acids. Per the germline V gene, CDR1 is WSHSY and CDR2 is SAAADI. In regard to this clone: Its specificity is unknown.

Clones were sequenced by immunoSEQ multiplex PCR, and TCRdb holds only the in-frame ones, with some missing. The data hold under 170,000 clones, with around 90% observed a single time. The clonotype comes from an adult who received the AZD1222 COVID-19 vaccine. The sequencing used peripheral blood, collected 28 days after the second AZD1222 dose. This chain uses TRBV10-2 with TRBJ2-2; D possibly corresponds to TRBD2 (6 bases). CDR3 residues: CASTGVNTGELFF. As DNA, the CDR3 is TGCGCCAGCACGGGGGTTAACACCGGGGAGCTGTTTTTT.